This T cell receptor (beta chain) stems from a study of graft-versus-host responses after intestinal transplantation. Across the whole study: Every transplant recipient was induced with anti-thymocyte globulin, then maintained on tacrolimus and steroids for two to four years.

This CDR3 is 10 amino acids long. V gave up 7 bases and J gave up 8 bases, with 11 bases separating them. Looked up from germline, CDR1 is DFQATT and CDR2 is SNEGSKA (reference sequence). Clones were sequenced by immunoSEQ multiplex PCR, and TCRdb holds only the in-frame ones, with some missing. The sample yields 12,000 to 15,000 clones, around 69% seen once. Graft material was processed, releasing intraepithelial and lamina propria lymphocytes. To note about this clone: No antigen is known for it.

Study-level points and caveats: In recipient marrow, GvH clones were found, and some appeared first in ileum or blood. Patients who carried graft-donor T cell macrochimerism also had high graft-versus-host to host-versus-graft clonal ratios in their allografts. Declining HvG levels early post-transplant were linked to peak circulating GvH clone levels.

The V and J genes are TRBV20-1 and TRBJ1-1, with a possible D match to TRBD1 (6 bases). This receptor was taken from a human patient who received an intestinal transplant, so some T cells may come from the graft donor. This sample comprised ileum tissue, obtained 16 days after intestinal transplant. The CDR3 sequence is CSVQGGEAFF. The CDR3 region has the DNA TGCAGTGTTCAAGGGGGAGAAGCTTTCTTT.